This T cell receptor beta chain emerged from a study of shared clonotypes between healthy human individuals. TCRdb's table, derived via immunoSEQ multiplex PCR, lists solely in-frame clones and lacks some. The sample includes under 1,900,000 clones, approximately 98.5% seen only once; the top ten take approximately 0.4%. This CDR3 is built from 17 residues. Germline V gene data show CDR1 as MDHEN and CDR2 as SYDVKM. V was shortened by 1 base and J by 4 bases, with 16 bases between the two germline ends. Sequencing input: naive CD4+ T cells sorted from blood. The sample's subset: CD45RA+ positively selected. This sequence was found in a man aged 25 to 40 in good health. V gene TRBV28 combines with J gene TRBJ2-2; TRBD1 is a possible D gene (5 bases). The DNA of the CDR3 is TGTGCCAGCAGTTTATTTACCCTAACAGGTTCCACCGGGGAGCTGTTTTTT. This gives the protein CASSLFTLTGSTGELFF.